These T cell receptor beta chains were read from a single sample in a study of T cells in Graves' hyperthyroidism and ophthalmopathy. MiXCR, applied by TCRdb to the multiplex PCR reads, yields one record per CDR3 protein. The sample has hundreds of thousands of distinct CDR3 sequences, 14% seen once. Source material: blood. The origin of the receptors is a woman younger than 30 with Graves' hyperthyroidism. The CDR3 runs from the conserved cysteine through the conserved F or W. Fields, in order: J gene, V gene, clone size, D gene, CDR3 DNA, CDR3 protein. A D gene is named only where the DNA matches it firmly. A row's size may be missing; if present it is once, few, many or a size class.

TRBJ2-1 TRBV25-1 many TRBD1 TGTGCCAGCAGTGAAACCGGGACAGGGCCCTACAATGAGCAGTTCTTC CASSETGTGPYNEQFF
TRBJ2-7 TRBV7-9 few TRBD1 TGTGCCAGCAGCCACGGGGACAGGCCCATCTACGAGCAGTACTTC CASSHGDRPIYEQYF
TRBJ2-5 TRBV7-9 many TRBD1 TGTGCCAGCAGCCCAGGGGGACATCAAGAGACCCAGTACTTC CASSPGGHQETQYF
TRBJ2-1 TRBV3-1 few TRBD2 TGTGCCAGCAGCCAGCCCGGGGGGTCCGGGAAGGATGAGCAGTTCTTC CASSQPGGSGKDEQFF
TRBJ1-5 TRBV6-1 NA NA TGTGCCAGCAGCCCCCCTAGGGGAGGCAATCAGCCCCAGCATTTT CASSPPRGGNQPQHF
TRBJ2-1 TRBV7-2 many TRBD2 TGTGCCAGCAGCTTAGAGGCTAGCGGGAGGCTTAGGAATGAGCAGTTCTTC CASSLEASGRLRNEQFF
TRBJ2-1 TRBV7-9 few NA TGTGCCAGCAGCACAACCCTTAGCGGCGAGCAGTTCTTC CASSTTLSGEQFF
TRBJ2-1 TRBV30 NA TRBD2 TGTGCCTGGAGTTTTAGCGGGAGAGGTGAGCAGTTCTTC CAWSFSGRGEQFF
TRBJ2-7 TRBV6-1 NA NA TGTGCCAGCAATGCACTTTTCTCCTACGAGCAGTACTTC CASNALFSYEQYF
TRBJ2-3 TRBV20-1 many NA TGCAGTGCTAGACCCGATCTTGGGGATACGCAGTATTTT CSARPDLGDTQYF
TRBJ1-1 TRBV9 few NA TGTGCCAGCAGCGTAGACAGCCAGAACACTGAAGCTTTCTTT CASSVDSQNTEAFF
TRBJ2-2 TRBV14 NA NA TGTGCCAGCAGCCAAGAAATTCCCATAATCAGGGGCACCGGGGAGCTGTTTTTT CASSQEIPIIRGTGELFF
TRBJ2-1 TRBV5-1 NA NA TGCGCCAGCACCTGGGGGAATATATACAATGAGCAGTTCTTC CASTWGNIYNEQFF
TRBJ1-1 TRBV6-2/TRBV6-3 few NA TGTGCCAGCACCTCCAGGGGGAACACTGAAGCTTTCTTT CASTSRGNTEAFF
TRBJ1-5 TRBV30 many NA TGTGCCTGGAGTGTATCGCGGGGGGCCGGGCAGCCCCAGCATTTT CAWSVSRGAGQPQHF
TRBJ1-1 TRBV18 many NA TGTGCCAGCTCACCCCGGATTAACACTGAAGCTTTCTTT CASSPRINTEAFF
TRBJ2-7 TRBV5-1 many TRBD2 TGCGCCAGCAGCTGGGGACTAGCGGGTATTAGCTCCTACGAGCAGTACTTC CASSWGLAGISSYEQYF
TRBJ1-1 TRBV29-1 NA NA TGCAGCAATACAGGATCGGGGGCCACTGAAGCTTTCTTT CSNTGSGATEAFF
TRBJ1-3 TRBV27 many NA TGTGCCAGCAGACCAGGGATTGCTGGAAACACCATATATTTT CASRPGIAGNTIYF
TRBJ1-1 TRBV30 NA NA TGTGCCTGGAGTGTCCTGACCTTCACTGAAGCTTTCTTT CAWSVLTFTEAFF